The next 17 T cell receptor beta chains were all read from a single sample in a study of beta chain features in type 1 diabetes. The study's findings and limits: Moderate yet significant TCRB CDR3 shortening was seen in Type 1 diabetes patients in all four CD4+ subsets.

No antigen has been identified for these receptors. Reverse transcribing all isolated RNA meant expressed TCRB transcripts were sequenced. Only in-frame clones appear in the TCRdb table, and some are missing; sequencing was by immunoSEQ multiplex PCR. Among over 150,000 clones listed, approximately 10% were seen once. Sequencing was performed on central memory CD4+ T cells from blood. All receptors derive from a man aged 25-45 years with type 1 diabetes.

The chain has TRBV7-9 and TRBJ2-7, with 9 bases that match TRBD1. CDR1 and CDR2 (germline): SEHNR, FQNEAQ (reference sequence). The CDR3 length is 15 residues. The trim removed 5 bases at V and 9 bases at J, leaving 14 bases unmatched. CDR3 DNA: TGTGCCAGCAGCCCAGCCGCCGGGACAGGGACTCGGCAGTACTTC. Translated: CASSPAAGTGTRQYF.

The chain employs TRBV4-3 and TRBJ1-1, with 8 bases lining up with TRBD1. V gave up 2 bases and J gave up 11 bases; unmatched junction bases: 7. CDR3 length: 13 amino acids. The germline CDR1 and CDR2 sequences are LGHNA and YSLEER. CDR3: CASSQQGATGAFF. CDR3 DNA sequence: TGCGCCAGCAGCCAACAGGGGGCCACCGGTGCTTTCTTT.

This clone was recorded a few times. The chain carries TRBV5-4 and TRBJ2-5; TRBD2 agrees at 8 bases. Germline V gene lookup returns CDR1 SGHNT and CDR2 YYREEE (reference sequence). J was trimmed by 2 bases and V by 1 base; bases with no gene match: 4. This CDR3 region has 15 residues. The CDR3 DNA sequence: TGTGCCAGCAGCTTGACTAGCGGCGGGCAAGAGACCCAGTACTTC. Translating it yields CASSLTSGGQETQYF.

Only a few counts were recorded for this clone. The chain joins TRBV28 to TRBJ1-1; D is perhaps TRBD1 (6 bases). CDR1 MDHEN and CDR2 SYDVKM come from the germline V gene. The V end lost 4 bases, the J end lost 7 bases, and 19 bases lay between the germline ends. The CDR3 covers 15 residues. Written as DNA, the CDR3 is TGTGCCAGCAGTTCACCCCCCCCACTGACAGGTGAAGCTTTCTTT. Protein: CASSSPPPLTGEAFF. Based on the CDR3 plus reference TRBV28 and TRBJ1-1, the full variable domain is DVKVTQSSRYLVKRTGEKVFLECVQDMDHENMFWYRQDPGLGLRLIYFSYDVKMKEKGDIPEGYSVSREKKERFSLILESASTNQTSMYLCASSSPPPLTGEAFFGQGTRLTVV.

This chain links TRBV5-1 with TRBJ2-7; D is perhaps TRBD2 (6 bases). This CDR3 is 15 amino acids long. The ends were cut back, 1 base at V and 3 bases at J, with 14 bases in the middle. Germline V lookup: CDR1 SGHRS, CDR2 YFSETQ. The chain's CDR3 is CASSLQTGADYEQYF. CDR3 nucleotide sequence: TGCGCCAGCAGCTTGCAAACGGGAGCGGACTACGAGCAGTACTTC.

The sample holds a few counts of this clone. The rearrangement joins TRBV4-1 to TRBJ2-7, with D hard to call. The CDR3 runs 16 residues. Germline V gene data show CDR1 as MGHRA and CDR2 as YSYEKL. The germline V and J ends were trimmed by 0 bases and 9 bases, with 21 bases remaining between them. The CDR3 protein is CASSQDPQTPVSLQYF. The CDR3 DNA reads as TGCGCCAGCAGCCAAGATCCGCAAACTCCGGTCTCGTTGCAGTACTTC.

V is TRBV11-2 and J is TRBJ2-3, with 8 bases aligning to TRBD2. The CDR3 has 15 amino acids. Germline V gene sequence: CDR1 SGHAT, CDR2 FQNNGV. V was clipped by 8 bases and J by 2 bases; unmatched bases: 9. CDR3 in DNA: TGTGCCAGCGGCTCCCTAGCGGGTACCACAGATACGCAGTATTTT. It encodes CASGSLAGTTDTQYF.

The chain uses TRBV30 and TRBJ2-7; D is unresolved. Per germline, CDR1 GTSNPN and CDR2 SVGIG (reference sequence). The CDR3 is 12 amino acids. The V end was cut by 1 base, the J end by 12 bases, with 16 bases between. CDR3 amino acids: CAWSAGTQRLYF. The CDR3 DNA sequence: TGTGCCTGGAGTGCCGGAACCCAGAGGCTGTACTTC.

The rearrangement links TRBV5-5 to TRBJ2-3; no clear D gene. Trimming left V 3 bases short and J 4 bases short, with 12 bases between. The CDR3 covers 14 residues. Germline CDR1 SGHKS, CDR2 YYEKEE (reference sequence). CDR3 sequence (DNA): TGTGCCAGCAGCTCGCCTACTGTTCCAGATACGCAGTATTTT. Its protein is CASSSPTVPDTQYF. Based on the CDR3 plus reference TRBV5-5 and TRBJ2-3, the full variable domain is DAGVTQSPTHLIKTRGQQVTLRCSPISGHKSVSWYQQVLGQGPQFIFQYYEKEERGRGNFPDRFSARQFPNYSSELNVNALLLGDSALYLCASSSPTVPDTQYFGPGTRLTVL.

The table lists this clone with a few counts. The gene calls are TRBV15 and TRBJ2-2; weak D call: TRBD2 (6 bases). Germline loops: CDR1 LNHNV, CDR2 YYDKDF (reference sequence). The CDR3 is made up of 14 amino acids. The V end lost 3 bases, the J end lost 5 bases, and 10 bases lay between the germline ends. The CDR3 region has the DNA TGTGCCACCAGCAGTCGGCGGGGAACCGGGGAGCTGTTTTTT. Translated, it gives CATSSRRGTGELFF.

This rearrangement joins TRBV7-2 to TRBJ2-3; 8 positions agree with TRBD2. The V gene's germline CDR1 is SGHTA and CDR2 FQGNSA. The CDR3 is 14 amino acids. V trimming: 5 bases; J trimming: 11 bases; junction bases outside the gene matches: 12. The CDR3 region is CASSQRVTSGKQYF. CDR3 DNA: TGTGCCAGCAGCCAAAGGGTAACTAGCGGAAAGCAGTATTTT.

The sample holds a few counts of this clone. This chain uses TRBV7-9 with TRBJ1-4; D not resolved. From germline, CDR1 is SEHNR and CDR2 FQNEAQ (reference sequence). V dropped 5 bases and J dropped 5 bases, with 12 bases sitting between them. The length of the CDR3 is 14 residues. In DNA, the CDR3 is TGTGCCAGCAGCGGATCCGGGTCCAATGAAAAACTGTTTTTT. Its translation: CASSGSGSNEKLFF. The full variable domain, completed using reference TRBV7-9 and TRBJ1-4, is DTGVSQNPRHKITKRGQNVTFRCDPISEHNRLYWYRQTLGQGPEFLTYFQNEAQLEKSRLLSDRFSAERPKGSFSTLEIQRTEQGDSAMYLCASSGSGSNEKLFFGSGTQLSVL.

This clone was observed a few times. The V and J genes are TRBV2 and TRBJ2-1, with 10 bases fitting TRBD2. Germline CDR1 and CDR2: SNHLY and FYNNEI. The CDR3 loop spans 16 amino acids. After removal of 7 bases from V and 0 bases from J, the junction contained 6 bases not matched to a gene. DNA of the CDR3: TGTGCCAGCAAGGTAGCGGGGGGCTCCTCCTACAATGAGCAGTTCTTC. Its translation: CASKVAGGSSYNEQFF.

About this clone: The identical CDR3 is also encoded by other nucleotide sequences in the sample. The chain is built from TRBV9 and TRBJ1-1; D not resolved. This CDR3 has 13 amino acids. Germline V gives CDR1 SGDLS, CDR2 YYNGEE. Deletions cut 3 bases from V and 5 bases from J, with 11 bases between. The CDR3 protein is CASSAGLGTEAFF. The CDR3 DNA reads TGTGCCAGCAGCGCCGGACTGGGGACTGAAGCTTTCTTT.

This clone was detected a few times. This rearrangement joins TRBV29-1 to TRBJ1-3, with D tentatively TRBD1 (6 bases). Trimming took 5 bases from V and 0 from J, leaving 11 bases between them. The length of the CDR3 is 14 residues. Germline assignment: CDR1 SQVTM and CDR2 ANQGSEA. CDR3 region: CSVNRDTSGNTIYF. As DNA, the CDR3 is TGCAGCGTTAATCGGGACACCTCTGGAAACACCATATATTTT.

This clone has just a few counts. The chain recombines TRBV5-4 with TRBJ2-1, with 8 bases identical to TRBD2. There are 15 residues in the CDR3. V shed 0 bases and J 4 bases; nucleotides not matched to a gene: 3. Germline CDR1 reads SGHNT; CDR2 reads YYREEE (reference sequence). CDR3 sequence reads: CASSLVSGEYNEQFF. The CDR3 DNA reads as TGTGCCAGCAGCTTGGTTAGCGGGGAATACAATGAGCAGTTCTTC.

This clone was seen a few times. The CDR3: CASSFRTGIYGYTF. CDR3 DNA: TGTGCCAGCAGCTTTAGGACAGGGATCTATGGCTACACCTTC. The genes are TRBV28 and TRBJ1-2; 8 bases agree with TRBD1. J lost 4 bases, V lost 6 bases, and 7 bases had no gene match. Per the germline V gene, CDR1 is MDHEN and CDR2 is SYDVKM. The CDR3 loop spans 14 amino acids.